The 27 T cell receptor beta chains below all came from one sample that was sequenced in a study of OX40 agonist ivuxolimab in advanced cancers. Clones were read by immunoSEQ multiplex PCR, and TCRdb kept only the in-frame ones, dropping some. Of around 43,000 clones detected, roughly 86% appear once; the ten largest clones hold about 12%. Source: CD4+ or CD8+ T cells sorted from blood, taken in a trial of the OX40 agonist ivuxolimab. The receptors here all came from an adult with an advanced solid tumor such as melanoma, head and neck, liver or kidney cancer.

CDR3 sequence reads: CASSASGGGGEGYTF. Here the CDR3 DNA reads TGTGCCAGCAGCGCCAGCGGTGGAGGAGGGGAAGGCTACACCTTC. V and J are TRBV16 and TRBJ1-2; tentatively, D is TRBD1 (5 bases). CDR1 and CDR2 (germline): KGHSY, FQNENV. The CDR3 totals 15 residues. Trimming removed 5 bases from V and 8 bases from J, with 21 bases in between. The complete variable domain, with remaining parts taken from reference TRBV16 and TRBJ1-2, reads GEEVAQTPKHLVRGEGQKAKLYCAPIKGHSYVFWYQQVLKNEFKFLISFQNENVFDETGMPKERFSAKCLPNSPCSLEIQATKLEDSAVYFCASSASGGGGEGYTFGSGTRLTVV.

This clone occurred once. This sequence joins TRBV7-9 and TRBJ1-2; D might be TRBD1 (6 bases). Germline V gene sequence: CDR1 SEHNR, CDR2 FQNEAQ (reference sequence). This CDR3 has 12 amino acids. Trimming removed 6 bases from V and 8 bases from J, with 13 bases in between. CDR3 in amino acids: CASSPGGGGYTF. CDR3 coding DNA: TGTGCCAGCAGTCCAGGCGGGGGCGGCTACACCTTC.

The rearrangement uses TRBV5-6 and TRBJ1-5; D is uncertain. V was pared by 4 bases and J by 6 bases, with 11 bases between. CDR1 and CDR2 from the germline V gene are SGHDT and YYEEEE. The CDR3 is 13 residues long. The CDR3 region is CASSLGWGQPQHF. DNA of the CDR3: TGTGCCAGCAGCCTCGGATGGGGTCAGCCCCAGCATTTT. The whole variable domain, filled in from reference TRBV5-6 and TRBJ1-5, reads DAGVTQSPTHLIKTRGQQVTLRCSPKSGHDTVSWYQQALGQGPQFIFQYYEEEERQRGNFPDRFSGHQFPNYSSELNVNALLLGDSALYLCASSLGWGQPQHFGDGTRLSIL.

Here the CDR3 DNA reads TGTGCCAGCAGCTTCGGCGGTAATCAGCCCCAGCATTTT. Residues: CASSFGGNQPQHF. The rearrangement links TRBV11-2 to TRBJ1-5; D unclear. This CDR3 has 13 amino acids. The ends were cut back, 3 bases at V and 4 bases at J, with 7 bases in the middle. In germline, CDR1 is SGHAT, CDR2 FQNNGV.

By sample share, this clone is medium-sized (0.01 to 0.1%). This chain links TRBV29-1 with TRBJ1-3; D not certain. Germline values: CDR1 SQVTM, CDR2 ANQGSEA. Trimming removed 0 bases from V and 0 bases from J, with 9 bases in between. The CDR3 is made up of 15 amino acids. The CDR3 is CSVEDPSVSGNTIYF. The CDR3 DNA is TGCAGCGTTGAAGACCCCAGCGTCTCTGGAAACACCATATATTTT.

The chain couples TRBV25-1 to TRBJ2-4; 10 nucleotides line up with TRBD1. After removal of 2 bases from V and 8 bases from J, the junction contained 3 bases not matched to a gene. The germline V gene has CDR1 MGHDK and CDR2 SYGVNS. The CDR3 runs to 14 residues. The CDR3 sequence is CASSEGQGVDIQYF. CDR3 nucleotide sequence: TGTGCCAGCAGTGAAGGACAGGGGGTGGACATTCAGTACTTC.

The V and J genes are TRBV10-3 and TRBJ2-1; D possibly matches TRBD1 or TRBD2 (5 bases each). Trimming pared 7 bases from V and 2 bases from J, leaving 18 bases between. The CDR3 is 16 residues long. The germline gives CDR1 ENHRY, CDR2 SYGVKD. The CDR3 region has the DNA TGTGCCATCATGGGGGTGGGGCCGGGGACCTACAATGAGCAGTTCTTC. This translates into CAIMGVGPGTYNEQFF.

The chain couples TRBV27 to TRBJ2-7; maybe TRBD2 (5 bases). The CDR3 contains 11 residues. V lost 7 bases, J lost 3 bases, and 7 bases lay in between. Germline V CDR1 and CDR2: MNHEY, SMNVEV (reference sequence). The CDR3 DNA sequence: TGTGCCAGCATTGAGGGCTACGAGCAGTACTTC. This sequence encodes CASIEGYEQYF.

The rearrangement links TRBV7-9 to TRBJ1-2; D is ambiguous. V lost 5 bases and J lost 4, with 14 bases in between. Germline values: CDR1 SEHNR, CDR2 FQNEAQ (reference sequence). This CDR3 is built from 14 residues. CDR3 sequence (DNA): TGTGCCAGCAGCCCCGTCGCGGGCAGCTATGGCTACACCTTC. Its protein is CASSPVAGSYGYTF.

The chain links TRBV5-6 to TRBJ2-7; tentative D call: TRBD1 (6 bases). Germline V lookup: CDR1 SGHDT, CDR2 YYEEEE. V dropped 2 bases and J dropped 5 bases, with 8 bases sitting between them. The CDR3 covers 12 residues. CDR3 nucleotides: TGTGCCAGCAGCTTATGGGACAACGAGCAGTACTTC. Translation gives CASSLWDNEQYF.

The rearrangement links TRBV28 to TRBJ1-2; the D gene is possibly TRBD1 (6 bases). Looked up from germline, CDR1 is MDHEN and CDR2 is SYDVKM. The CDR3 has 17 amino acids. V gave up 5 bases and J gave up 7 bases, with 26 bases separating them. The chain's CDR3 is CASSPPRGAVMVRGYTF. CDR3 nucleotides: TGTGCCAGCAGTCCTCCCCGGGGGGCGGTGATGGTTCGTGGCTACACCTTC.

The chain uses TRBV7-3 and TRBJ1-3; the D is unclear. This CDR3 region has 13 residues. CDR1 and CDR2 from the germline V gene are SGHTA and FQGTGA. Trimming shortened V by 5 bases and J by 1 base, and 6 bases separated the two germline ends. Written as DNA, the CDR3 is TGTGCCAGCAGCCCCACGTCTGGAAACACCATATATTTT. Translated: CASSPTSGNTIYF.

This clone was counted a single time. The rearrangement uses TRBV19 and TRBJ1-4, with 12 positions matching TRBD1. Germline CDR1 is LNHDA and CDR2 is SQIVND (reference sequence). The length of the CDR3 is 17 residues. V trimming: 5 bases; J trimming: 5 bases; junction bases outside the gene matches: 9. In DNA, the CDR3 is TGTGCCAGTAGTCCCTTTTTGGGGACAGGGGGCAATGAAAAACTGTTTTTT. Encoded protein: CASSPFLGTGGNEKLFF. Looking up the rest from reference TRBV19 and TRBJ1-4 gives the full variable domain: DGGITQSPKYLFRKEGQNVTLSCEQNLNHDAMYWYRQDPGQGLRLIYYSQIVNDFQKGDIAEGYSVSREKKESFPLTVTSAQKNPTAFYLCASSPFLGTGGNEKLFFGSGTQLSVL.

The chain has TRBV15 and TRBJ1-5; no reliable D call. The V end lost 5 bases, the J end lost 2 bases, and 4 bases lay between the germline ends. The CDR3 is made up of 12 amino acids. Germline CDR1 LNHNV, CDR2 YYDKDF (reference sequence). The CDR3 coding sequence is TGTGCCACCAGCGACGGCAATCAGCCCCAGCATTTT. It translates to CATSDGNQPQHF. The entire variable domain, with the rest obtained from reference TRBV15 and TRBJ1-5, is as follows: DAMVIQNPRYQVTQFGKPVTLSCSQTLNHNVMYWYQQKSSQAPKLLFHYYDKDFNNEADTPDNFQSRRPNTSFCFLDIRSPGLGDTAMYLCATSDGNQPQHFGDGTRLSIL.

The V gene is TRBV13, the J gene TRBJ2-4; 9 bases agree with TRBD2. Trimming cost V 2 bases and J 0 bases; bases outside gene matches: 5. Germline-derived CDR1 and CDR2 are PRHDT and FYEKMQ (reference sequence). The CDR3 is 17 amino acids. CDR3 sequence: CASSLKAGGLAKNIQYF. As DNA, the CDR3 is TGTGCCAGCAGCTTAAAAGCGGGGGGCCTAGCCAAAAACATTCAGTACTTC.

This clone was detected a few times. The J gene is TRBJ2-7, the V gene TRBV2; D is possibly TRBD1 (5 bases). The CDR3 length is 12 residues. V was clipped by 3 bases and J by 3 bases, with 6 bases between them. Germline V gene lookup returns CDR1 SNHLY and CDR2 FYNNEI. The CDR3 sequence: CASSETVYEQYF. For the CDR3, the DNA is TGTGCCAGCAGTGAGACAGTCTACGAGCAGTACTTC.

The chain recombines TRBV13 with TRBJ2-1, with TRBD2 matching 15 bases. CDR1 and CDR2 from the germline V gene are PRHDT and FYEKMQ (reference sequence). After removal of 4 bases from V and 9 bases from J, the junction contained 7 bases not matched to a gene. The CDR3 sequence is 16 residues long. The DNA of the CDR3 is TGTGCCAGCAGCTCCTGGACTAGCGGGGGGGCCGGTGAGCAGTTCTTC. Its protein product is CASSSWTSGGAGEQFF. The variable domain in full, with the rest retrieved from reference TRBV13 and TRBJ2-1, is AAGVIQSPRHLIKEKRETATLKCYPIPRHDTVYWYQQGPGQDPQFLISFYEKMQSDKGSIPDRFSAQQFSDYHSELNMSSLELGDSALYFCASSSWTSGGAGEQFFGPGTRLTVL.

The sample holds a few counts of this clone. The chain employs TRBV13 and TRBJ1-5; D is undetermined. There are 14 residues in the CDR3. CDR1 PRHDT and CDR2 FYEKMQ come from the germline V gene (reference sequence). With 5 bases removed from V and 6 bases from J, the gap between germline ends came to 14 bases. CDR3 protein: CASSLGEEGQPQHF. In DNA, the CDR3 is TGTGCCAGCAGCCTCGGAGAGGAGGGTCAGCCCCAGCATTTT.

The rearrangement joins TRBV15 to TRBJ2-1; unclear D gene. The CDR3 has 10 residues. Germline V gene data show CDR1 as LNHNV and CDR2 as YYDKDF (reference sequence). V dropped 5 bases and J dropped 7 bases, with 3 bases sitting between them. CDR3 bases: TGTGCCACCAGCGGGAATGAGCAGTTCTTC. Translated: CATSGNEQFF.

V gene TRBV5-1 combines with J gene TRBJ1-1, with a tentative D call TRBD1 (5 bases). CDR1 is SGHRS and CDR2 is YFSETQ in the germline V gene. Trimming removed 6 bases at V and 4 bases at J, with 7 bases between. The CDR3 is 11 residues long. The CDR3 is CASKGLTEAFF. The CDR3 DNA sequence: TGCGCCAGCAAGGGGCTCACTGAAGCTTTCTTT.

This sequence joins TRBV28 and TRBJ2-5; no firm D call. This CDR3 region has 16 residues. Per the germline V gene, CDR1 is MDHEN and CDR2 is SYDVKM. Trimming pared 2 bases from V and 5 bases from J, leaving 18 bases between. This chain's CDR3 is CASSLPTEAGVETQYF. The CDR3, as DNA: TGTGCCAGCAGTTTACCGACCGAGGCTGGGGTGGAGACCCAGTACTTC.

V gene TRBV27 combines with J gene TRBJ1-1; D is perhaps TRBD1 (5 bases). This CDR3 has 13 residues. V was clipped by 7 bases and J by 4 bases, with 13 bases between them. In germline, CDR1 is MNHEY, CDR2 SMNVEV (reference sequence). CDR3 sequence: CASTLLGTTEAFF. The CDR3 DNA follows: TGTGCCAGCACCCTTTTGGGGACCACTGAAGCTTTCTTT.

This chain uses TRBV13 with TRBJ1-2, with D possibly TRBD1 on 5 matching bases. CDR1 PRHDT and CDR2 FYEKMQ come from the germline V gene (reference sequence). V lost 1 base to trimming and J lost 7 bases, with 13 bases between them. The CDR3 covers 14 residues. The CDR3 bases are TGTGCCAGCAGCTTAGTTGCAGGGACGACTGGCTACACCTTC. Translation gives CASSLVAGTTGYTF.

The CDR3 bases are TGTGCCAGTAGCCCCATAGGACAGGGGATTAGCAATGAGCAGTTCTTC. The encoded protein is CASSPIGQGISNEQFF. The gene calls are TRBV19 and TRBJ2-1; TRBD1 matches at 9 bases. The CDR3 totals 16 residues. CDR1 and CDR2 (germline): LNHDA, SQIVND (reference sequence). The ends lost 6 bases at V and 6 bases at J; junction bases unmatched: 12.

The CDR3 reads CASSSSVTRGNQPQHF. The CDR3 region has the DNA TGTGCCAGCAGTTCATCCGTCACCAGAGGGAATCAGCCCCAGCATTTT. The rearrangement joins TRBV27 to TRBJ1-5; D is uncertain. The CDR3 consists of 16 residues. The ends were cut back, 4 bases at V and 4 bases at J, with 17 bases in the middle. CDR1 and CDR2 from the germline V gene are MNHEY and SMNVEV (reference sequence).

The sample holds a few counts of this clone. The rearrangement joins TRBV6-1 to TRBJ1-6; D is uncertain. V was cut by 3 bases and J by 7 bases, with 10 bases left in between. The CDR3 totals 14 residues. Per the germline V gene, CDR1 is MNHNS and CDR2 is SASEGT. This CDR3 is CASSEGRRNSPLHF. CDR3 DNA sequence: TGTGCCAGCAGTGAGGGCCGTAGGAATTCACCCCTCCACTTT.

In DNA form, the CDR3 reads TGTGCCAGCAGCAAGAGACGCGGAGCCGGGGAGCTGTTTTTT. This sequence encodes CASSKRRGAGELFF. The chain joins TRBV11-3 to TRBJ2-2; no reliable D call. The germline gives CDR1 SGHNT, CDR2 YENEEA. This CDR3 is 14 amino acids long. The V end lost 5 bases, the J end lost 6 bases, and 13 bases lay between the germline ends.